One and the same sample provided the 23 T cell receptor beta chains below, sequenced in a study of identical twins. TCRdb re-called the 5' RACE reads with MiXCR, one entry per CDR3 protein. The sample has around 250,000 distinct CDR3 sequences; roughly 8% are singletons. The sample was also reused in another study, on yellow fever vaccine responses in identical twins.

The sequenced sample consisted of CD8+ T cells sorted from blood. The receptor set was obtained from a woman younger than 35 in good health.

This clonotype showed up just a few times. In nucleotides, the CDR3 is TGTGCCACCAGCAGTCAAGGGAGGGGAGGTGAGCCCCAGCATTTT. It is translated as CATSSQGRGGEPQHF. The rearrangement uses TRBV15 and TRBJ1-5; possible D gene TRBD1, 5 bases. Germline lookup yields CDR1 LNHNV and CDR2 YYDKDF (reference sequence). V lost 3 bases, J lost 8 bases, and 17 bases lay in between. The CDR3 loop spans 15 amino acids.

This sequence joins TRBV30 and TRBJ1-5; tentatively, D is TRBD1 (5 bases). CDR3 length: 14 amino acids. Germline V gene lookup returns CDR1 GTSNPN and CDR2 SVGIG (reference sequence). Trimming took off 1 base at V and 10 bases at J, with 17 bases between the two ends. CDR3 coding DNA: TGTGCCTGGAGTGAGGGTCAGGGTTATCCACCCCAGCATTTT. It specifies CAWSEGQGYPPQHF.

The V call is TRBV7-2, the J call TRBJ1-2; no clear D. From germline, CDR1 is SGHTA and CDR2 FQGNSA. V lost 1 base, J lost 2 bases, and 8 bases lay in between. CDR3 length: 14 residues. The CDR3 DNA sequence: TGTGCCAGCAGCTTAGACGCGGAGAACTATGGCTACACCTTC. Its protein product is CASSLDAENYGYTF.

The V call is TRBV7-9, the J call TRBJ2-7; no definite D call. V was pared by 5 bases and J by 0 bases, with 8 bases between. In germline, CDR1 is SEHNR, CDR2 FQNEAQ (reference sequence). This CDR3 is built from 13 residues. The CDR3 nucleotides are TGTGCCAGCAGCCCCAGTGACTCCTACGAGCAGTACTTC. Residues: CASSPSDSYEQYF.

The sample holds many counts of this clonotype. The chain is built from TRBV4-3 and TRBJ2-7, with TRBD2 matching 7 bases. Germline loops: CDR1 LGHNA, CDR2 YSLEER. The length of the CDR3 is 17 residues. V trimming: 0 bases; J trimming: 2 bases; junction bases outside the gene matches: 10. The CDR3 region has the DNA TGCGCCAGCAGCCAAGATTGGCTAGCGGATCTTACCTACGAGCAGTACTTC. Translating gives CASSQDWLADLTYEQYF.

The chain combines TRBV28 with TRBJ2-1, with unresolved D. Per germline, CDR1 MDHEN and CDR2 SYDVKM. Trimming left V 3 bases short and J 4 bases short, with 19 bases between. CDR3 size: 17 residues. CDR3 DNA sequence: TGTGCCAGCAGTTTGCGGCTGAAGGCGGTGGGATACAATGAGCAGTTCTTC. It translates to CASSLRLKAVGYNEQFF.

The chain uses TRBV12-3 or TRBV12-4 and TRBJ1-5, with no clear D. This CDR3 contains 14 residues. Trimming removed 0 bases from V and 4 bases from J, with 7 bases in between. CDR3 sequence: CASSLARLNQPQHF. The DNA for the CDR3 is TGTGCCAGCAGTTTAGCCCGATTGAATCAGCCCCAGCATTTT.

The sample holds many counts of this clonotype. The chain combines TRBV4-1 with TRBJ1-2, with D tentatively TRBD1 (5 bases). The CDR3 is 16 residues long. The germline gives CDR1 MGHRA, CDR2 YSYEKL. Trimming took off 4 bases at V and 4 bases at J, with 19 bases between the two ends. CDR3 in DNA: TGCGCCAGCAGCCCCGAGCCCGGGACTGAGTTCTATGGCTACACCTTC. Translation gives CASSPEPGTEFYGYTF.

This clonotype has ten or more counts. The rearrangement uses TRBV15 and TRBJ2-2; D ambiguous. Germline V gene sequence: CDR1 LNHNV, CDR2 YYDKDF (reference sequence). Trimming removed 1 base from V and 1 base from J, with 7 bases in between. The CDR3 extends over 15 amino acids. The CDR3 DNA reads TGTGCCACCAGCAGAGGGACCGAGAACACCGGGGAGCTGTTTTTT. It translates to CATSRGTENTGELFF.

This clonotype showed up just a few times. The V call is TRBV14, the J call TRBJ1-2, with a tentative D call TRBD1 (5 bases). The ends were cut back, 0 bases at V and 4 bases at J, with 18 bases in the middle. The CDR3 length is 17 residues. CDR1 is SGHDN and CDR2 is FVKESK in the germline V gene. The CDR3 DNA reads as TGTGCCAGCAGCCAAGACAGGGACGGACGGACCCTCTATGGCTACACCTTC. Its translation: CASSQDRDGRTLYGYTF. Full variable domain (outside the CDR3, taken from reference TRBV14 and TRBJ1-2): EAGVTQFPSHSVIEKGQTVTLRCDPISGHDNLYWYRRVMGKEIKFLLHFVKESKQDESGMPNNRFLAERTGGTYSTLKVQPAELEDSGVYFCASSQDRDGRTLYGYTFGSGTRLTVV.

This clonotype was seen at least ten times. This chain joins TRBV6-5 and TRBJ1-2, with D possibly matching TRBD1 (5 bases). This CDR3 is built from 14 residues. Trimming removed 2 bases at V and 1 base at J, with 8 bases between. The germline CDR1 and CDR2 sequences are MNHEY and SVGAGI. CDR3 protein: CASSYTQGNYGYTF. The CDR3 nucleotides are TGTGCCAGCAGTTACACCCAGGGTAACTATGGCTACACCTTC.

This clonotype showed up many times. The genes are TRBV28 and TRBJ2-1, with 13 positions matching TRBD2. V lost 2 bases to trimming and J lost 2 bases; unmatched junction nucleotides: 0. Germline V gives CDR1 MDHEN, CDR2 SYDVKM. There are 16 residues in the CDR3. Written as DNA, the CDR3 is TGTGCCAGCAGTTTAGGACTAGCGGGAGCCTACAATGAGCAGTTCTTC. It translates to CASSLGLAGAYNEQFF.

There are a few counts of this clonotype. V gene TRBV7-8 combines with J gene TRBJ1-3; 9 positions agree with TRBD1. Trimming took 4 bases from V and 0 from J; bases not matched to a gene: 7. Germline-derived CDR1 and CDR2 are SGHVS and FQNEAQ. This CDR3 spans 17 amino acids. CDR3 residues: CASSYGTGTPSGNTIYF. Written as DNA, the CDR3 is TGTGCCAGCAGCTACGGGACAGGGACCCCCTCTGGAAACACCATATATTTT.

The chain recombines TRBV27 with TRBJ2-7, with a weak D call TRBD1 (6 bases). V lost 2 bases and J lost 2, with 13 bases in between. This CDR3 spans 15 amino acids. Looked up from germline, CDR1 is MNHEY and CDR2 is SMNVEV (reference sequence). The CDR3 DNA sequence: TGTGCCAGCAGTTTAACAGGGCCGGTCACCTACGAGCAGTACTTC. This encodes CASSLTGPVTYEQYF.

This clonotype was observed a single time. The V and J genes are TRBV7-2 and TRBJ2-1; the D is unclear. The V gene's germline CDR1 is SGHTA and CDR2 FQGNSA. The CDR3 has 16 residues. V was shortened by 5 bases and J by 2 bases, with 16 bases between the two germline ends. DNA for the CDR3: TGTGCCAGCAGCCCGCCCCCGTATGGCCCCTACAATGAGCAGTTCTTC. This encodes CASSPPPYGPYNEQFF.

This clonotype was observed a few times. The rearrangement joins TRBV12-3 or TRBV12-4 to TRBJ2-3; TRBD1 agrees at 7 bases. Germline trimming cut 2 bases from V and 5 bases from J; bases unmatched to any gene: 4. CDR3 length: 14 residues. CDR3 region: CASSLPQGEDTQYF. The DNA of the CDR3 is TGTGCCAGCAGTTTACCGCAGGGGGAAGATACGCAGTATTTT.

This clonotype was seen repeatedly, ten times or more. This chain uses TRBV20-1 with TRBJ2-2, with D unclear. Trimming cost V 2 bases and J 5 bases, with 9 bases left between them. Germline V lookup: CDR1 DFQATT, CDR2 SNEGSKA (reference sequence). The CDR3 is made up of 13 amino acids. The CDR3 spells CSARPPRTGELFF. The CDR3 region has the DNA TGCAGTGCTAGACCCCCGAGGACCGGGGAGCTGTTTTTT.

The chain uses TRBV2 and TRBJ1-5; D is unresolved. Germline lookup yields CDR1 SNHLY and CDR2 FYNNEI. This CDR3 is 16 amino acids long. V dropped 5 bases and J dropped 0 bases, with 14 bases sitting between them. Here the CDR3 reads CASSTGPLYSNQPQHF. CDR3 nucleotides: TGTGCCAGCAGTACCGGACCTCTCTATAGCAATCAGCCCCAGCATTTT. Variable domain in full (rest from reference TRBV2 and TRBJ1-5): EPEVTQTPSHQVTQMGQEVILRCVPISNHLYFYWYRQILGQKVEFLVSFYNNEISEKSEIFDDQFSVERPDGSNFTLKIRSTKLEDSAMYFCASSTGPLYSNQPQHFGDGTRLSIL.

The J gene is TRBJ1-1, the V gene TRBV5-1; 12 nucleotides align to TRBD1. V shed 6 bases and J 7 bases; nucleotides not matched to a gene: 7. The CDR3 consists of 14 residues. The germline gives CDR1 SGHRS, CDR2 YFSETQ. In DNA, the CDR3 is TGCGCCAGCATCCCGGGACAGGGGGCTGGTGAAGCTTTCTTT. It yields the protein CASIPGQGAGEAFF.

J is TRBJ2-7 and V is TRBV15; maybe TRBD2 (5 bases). This CDR3 spans 13 amino acids. V lost 1 base to trimming and J lost 5 bases, with 9 bases between them. The V gene's germline CDR1 is LNHNV and CDR2 YYDKDF (reference sequence). CDR3 in amino acids: CATSRVAGNEQYF. CDR3 DNA: TGTGCCACCAGCAGAGTTGCGGGCAACGAGCAGTACTTC.

This clonotype was found a few times. The chain's CDR3 is CASSLGSGVANEQFF. Written as DNA, the CDR3 is TGTGCCAGCAGCTTAGGTAGCGGGGTCGCCAATGAGCAGTTCTTC. This chain links TRBV11-2 with TRBJ2-1, with 8 bases aligning to TRBD2. Per the germline V gene, CDR1 is SGHAT and CDR2 is FQNNGV. The CDR3 contains 15 residues. The ends lost 1 base at V and 6 bases at J; junction bases unmatched: 5.

The chain uses TRBV28 and TRBJ2-5; D is unclear. Germline lookup yields CDR1 MDHEN and CDR2 SYDVKM. The CDR3 contains 13 residues. Trimming cost V 4 bases and J 4 bases, with 10 bases left between them. In DNA form, the CDR3 reads TGTGCCAGCAGTTCTAGGACGATAGAGACCCAGTACTTC. Protein sequence: CASSSRTIETQYF.

The table lists this clonotype with a few counts. The V call is TRBV4-3, the J call TRBJ2-3; D is uncertain. The CDR3 totals 16 residues. Trimming took off 0 bases at V and 4 bases at J, with 14 bases between the two ends. CDR1 is LGHNA, CDR2 YSLEER, per germline. CDR3 residues: CASSQDHLSSSDTQYF. The CDR3 coding sequence is TGCGCCAGCAGCCAAGATCACCTTTCTTCATCAGATACGCAGTATTTT.